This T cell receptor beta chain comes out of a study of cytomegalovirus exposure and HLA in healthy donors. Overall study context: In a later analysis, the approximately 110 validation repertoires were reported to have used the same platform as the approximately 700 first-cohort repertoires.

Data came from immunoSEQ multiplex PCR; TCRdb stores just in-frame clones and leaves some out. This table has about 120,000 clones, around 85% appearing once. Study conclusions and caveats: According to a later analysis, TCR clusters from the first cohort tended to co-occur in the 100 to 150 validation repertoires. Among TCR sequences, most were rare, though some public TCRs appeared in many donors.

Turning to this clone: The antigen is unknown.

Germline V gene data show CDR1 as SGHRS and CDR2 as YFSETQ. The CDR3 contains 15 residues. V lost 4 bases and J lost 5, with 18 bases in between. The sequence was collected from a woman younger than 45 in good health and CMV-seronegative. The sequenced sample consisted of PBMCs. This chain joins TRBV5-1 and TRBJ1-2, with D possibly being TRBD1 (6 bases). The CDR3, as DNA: TGCGCCAGCAGCCCTGACAGGTCGTCATTATATGGCTACACCTTC. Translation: CASSPDRSSLYGYTF.